This TCR beta chain originates from a study of T cell responses to AZD1222 COVID-19 vaccine. Regarding the study as a whole: When two AZD1222 doses had been given, Spike-specific TCR breadth and depth rose. Just a handful of people given AZD1222 tested seropositive at baseline. The donor cohort was predominantly white British with a female majority, and clonal diversity may have been underestimated. Reportedly, nearly half of unique spike TCRs recognized epitopes outside B.1.351/B.1.1.7 mutations.

A remark on this clone: No antigen is known for it.

Clones were read by immunoSEQ multiplex PCR, and TCRdb kept only the in-frame ones, dropping some. The repertoire consists of under 150,000 clones, with over 85% occurring once and the leading ten covering roughly 5%. This CDR3 has 12 residues. The J segment lost 5 bases and the V segment lost 7 bases, leaving 4 bases of the junction unmatched. The specimen comprised peripheral blood, sampled on day 0 of AZD1222 vaccination. The rearrangement uses TRBV12-3 or TRBV12-4 and TRBJ2-7, with 8 nucleotides matching TRBD2. This sequence originates from an adult in good health. In DNA, the CDR3 is TGTGCCAGCACCCCGGGGGGGGACGAGCAGTACTTC. Translated, it gives CASTPGGDEQYF.